This section outlines one T cell receptor (beta chain) sequence together with its context. Antigen specificity is unknown. These data originate in a study of T cell responses to AZD1222 COVID-19 vaccine. Findings and limits, study-wide: The peak T cell response came first, and repertoires were sampled only after it. Spike-specific TCR breadth and depth went up after people got two AZD1222 doses.

Sequenced by immunoSEQ multiplex PCR; TCRdb stores in-frame clones only, minus some. The sample holds some 86,000 clones, 78% seen once. The material was peripheral blood, obtained on day 0 of AZD1222 vaccination. This receptor was taken from an adult in good health.

The CDR3 is CASSPFTGELFF. CDR3 sequence (DNA): TGTGCCAGCAGCCCCTTTACCGGGGAGCTGTTTTTT. The V gene is TRBV7-2, the J gene TRBJ2-2; unclear D gene. This CDR3 has 12 residues. Trimming stripped 5 bases from V and 5 bases from J, with 6 bases between. The V gene's germline CDR1 is SGHTA and CDR2 FQGNSA.